The 2 T cell receptor beta chains below all came from one sample that was sequenced in a study of siplizumab effects on memory and regulatory T cells. The method was immunoSEQ multiplex PCR; TCRdb's version includes in-frame clones alone and lacks a portion of them. The table records around 100,000 clones, 94% of them present only once. The sample was Tregs sorted from blood. These receptors all stem from a human donor in good health.

The chain employs TRBV7-2 and TRBJ2-1; D might be TRBD2 (5 bases). This CDR3 is built from 13 residues. Trimming left V 1 base short and J 9 bases short, with 10 bases between. Germline CDR1 SGHTA, CDR2 FQGNSA. The chain's CDR3 is CASSLEAAGEQFF. For the CDR3, the DNA is TGTGCCAGCAGCTTAGAAGCGGCGGGTGAGCAGTTCTTC.

The count of this clone is one. The V gene is TRBV6-6, the J gene TRBJ1-1; D not resolved. Germline V CDR1 and CDR2: MNHNY, SVGAGI (reference sequence). CDR3 size: 14 residues. V was trimmed by 0 bases and J by 9 bases, leaving 14 bases between them. In DNA form, the CDR3 reads TGTGCCAGCAGTTACTCGATCCGGTTTCCCCAAGCTTTCTTT. It codes for CASSYSIRFPQAFF.